The sequence of this T cell receptor beta chain was determined in a study of CD8 T cells in Susac syndrome. Reverse transcription of roughly 0.5 to 1 ug RNA was performed with random hexamers. Multiplex PCR with immunoSEQ amplified the TCR beta CDR3 across 54 Vbeta and 13 Jbeta. A single record per CDR3 protein comes from TCRdb applying MiXCR to the immunoSEQ multiplex PCR reads. The data hold around 180,000 distinct CDR3 sequences, with approximately 94% observed a single time. The clonotype originates from a human donor with multiple sclerosis. Material: CD4+ T cells from PBMCs.

The CDR3 DNA is TGTGCCAGCAGTTTACCGGACAGCCACTTCCAGTACTTC. Translating it yields CASSLPDSHFQYF. This chain connects TRBV28 to TRBJ2-5; TRBD1 might be the D (6 bases). Germline CDR1 and CDR2: MDHEN and SYDVKM. V was trimmed by 2 bases and J by 10 bases, leaving 14 bases between them. This CDR3 is 13 amino acids long. Based on the CDR3 plus reference TRBV28 and TRBJ2-5, the full variable domain is DVKVTQSSRYLVKRTGEKVFLECVQDMDHENMFWYRQDPGLGLRLIYFSYDVKMKEKGDIPEGYSVSREKKERFSLILESASTNQTSMYLCASSLPDSHFQYFGPGTRLLVL.